The 30 T cell receptor beta chains listed next were all sequenced from one sample in a study of T cell repertoires in cytomegalovirus infection. No antigen has been identified for these receptors. MiXCR, run by TCRdb on the reads, gives a single entry per CDR3 protein. This table has 550,000 to 850,000 distinct CDR3 sequences, about 33% appearing once. This material consisted of cultured PBMCs, taken from culture after CMV antigen stimulation. The receptors originated from a human donor in good health (CMV status not recorded). Some clones in this sample may be carry-over from other donors' samples.

This chain joins TRBV5-4 and TRBJ1-1; 9 bases line up with TRBD1. The germline V gene has CDR1 SGHNT and CDR2 YYREEE (reference sequence). This CDR3 has 16 amino acids. The trim removed 0 bases at V and 11 bases at J, leaving 14 bases unmatched. DNA of the CDR3: TGTGCCAGCAGCTTGGCTGGTGACAGGGGGTATCGAACGGCTTTCTTT. Its translation is CASSLAGDRGYRTAFF. Using reference TRBV5-4 and TRBJ1-1 for the parts outside the CDR3, the full variable domain is ETGVTQSPTHLIKTRGQQVTLRCSSQSGHNTVSWYQQALGQGPQFIFQYYREEENGRGNFPPRFSGLQFPNYSSELNVNALELDDSALYLCASSLAGDRGYRTAFFGQGTRLTVV.

This clonotype appeared many times. The V call is TRBV7-2, the J call TRBJ1-4; TRBD1 is a possible D gene (6 bases). V lost 5 bases and J lost 7, with 14 bases in between. Germline CDR1 and CDR2: SGHTA and FQGNSA. The CDR3 sequence is 14 residues long. The CDR3 here is CASSPKGEGEKLFF. The DNA for the CDR3 is TGTGCCAGCAGCCCTAAGGGGGAGGGTGAAAAACTGTTTTTT.

The chain links TRBV20-1 to TRBJ2-2; D tentatively reads TRBD1 or TRBD2 (5 bases each). CDR1 is DFQATT and CDR2 is SNEGSKA in the germline V gene (reference sequence). Trimming took off 5 bases at V and 5 bases at J, with 15 bases between the two ends. The CDR3 totals 14 residues. The CDR3 DNA reads TGCAGTGCTCGGGACCCGGAGAGGACCGGGGAGCTGTTTTTT. Amino acids: CSARDPERTGELFF.

This clonotype has only a few counts. CDR3 sequence (DNA): TGTGCCAGCAGTTTGGGCCCCGTAGGACTAGCGGGCTACGAGCAGTACTTC. Its translation is CASSLGPVGLAGYEQYF. The rearrangement joins TRBV12-3 or TRBV12-4 to TRBJ2-7, with 11 positions matching TRBD2. With V trimmed by 3 bases and J by 3 bases, 10 bases remained unmatched. CDR3 length: 17 amino acids.

V and J are TRBV12-3 or TRBV12-4 and TRBJ2-1, with D possibly being TRBD2 (5 bases). The CDR3 contains 14 residues. The V gene lost 6 bases and the J gene lost 7 bases, with 16 bases spanning the gap. The CDR3 DNA is TGTGCCAGCAGCTCAGTAGGGCCGGGAAATGAGCAGTTCTTC. The encoded protein is CASSSVGPGNEQFF.

This clonotype was picked up a small number of times. The chain joins TRBV6-2 or TRBV6-3 to TRBJ2-7; 10 bases map to TRBD2. From germline, CDR1 is MNHEY and CDR2 SVGEGT. There are 17 residues in the CDR3. V shed 6 bases, J shed 4 bases, and the junction held 15 bases outside the gene matches. The CDR3 DNA reads as TGTGCCAGCAGCCGAGGAGTTCTAGCGGGAGTCGCGTACGAGCAGTACTTC. Translated: CASSRGVLAGVAYEQYF.

This clonotype was seen a few times. V is TRBV25-1 and J is TRBJ2-1; D is perhaps TRBD1 or TRBD2 (5 bases each). Deletions cut 3 bases from V and 8 bases from J, with 14 bases between. Germline V gene data show CDR1 as MGHDK and CDR2 as SYGVNS. This CDR3 is built from 14 residues. The CDR3 DNA reads TGTGCCAGCAGTGACGGGGCGGGCGGCGATGAGCAGTTCTTC. Translating gives CASSDGAGGDEQFF.

This clonotype was seen only a few times. CDR3 residues: CASARLAGVGYEQYF. CDR3 bases: TGTGCCAGCGCCCGGCTAGCGGGAGTCGGGTACGAGCAGTACTTC. This chain connects TRBV7-6 to TRBJ2-7; TRBD2 matches 10 bases. Losses at the gene ends were 8 bases for V and 4 bases for J; bases not matched to a gene: 11. Germline loops: CDR1 SGHVS, CDR2 FNYEAQ. This CDR3 contains 15 residues.

The chain carries TRBV6-2 or TRBV6-3 and TRBJ2-1, with unresolved D. V was clipped by 3 bases and J by 7 bases, with 10 bases between them. The CDR3 length is 13 residues. Germline values: CDR1 MNHEY, CDR2 SVGEGT. The CDR3 sequence is CASSYSVLNEQFF. The CDR3 DNA sequence: TGTGCCAGCAGTTATTCCGTGTTGAATGAGCAGTTCTTC.

This clonotype turned up a few times. The chain recombines TRBV7-6 with TRBJ2-2; D uncertain. The V gene's germline CDR1 is SGHVS and CDR2 FNYEAQ. V lost 6 bases, J lost 3 bases, and 17 bases lay in between. This CDR3 comprises 16 residues. This chain's CDR3 is CASSSGPGPHTGELFF. The CDR3, as DNA: TGTGCCAGCAGTTCTGGGCCCGGCCCCCACACCGGGGAGCTGTTTTTT.

This clonotype was counted only a few times. The rearrangement uses TRBV7-2 and TRBJ2-2, with TRBD2 matching 7 bases. V lost 1 base and J lost 1; bases outside the gene matches: 3. CDR1 and CDR2 from the germline V gene are SGHTA and FQGNSA. The CDR3 has 16 residues. This CDR3 reads CASSLGLAENTGELFF. The DNA of the CDR3 is TGTGCCAGCAGCTTAGGGCTAGCGGAGAACACCGGGGAGCTGTTTTTT.

This clonotype was picked up many times. The rearrangement uses TRBV7-4 and TRBJ1-5, with TRBD1 identical over 8 bases. After removal of 1 base from V and 7 bases from J, the junction contained 6 bases not matched to a gene. The germline V gene encodes CDR1 SGHVT and CDR2 SQSDAQ. The CDR3 spans 15 residues. The CDR3 loop is CASSLVRQGIQPQHF. The CDR3 DNA reads TGTGCCAGCAGCTTAGTAAGACAGGGGATACAGCCCCAGCATTTT.

The V and J genes are TRBV27 and TRBJ2-1, with 10 positions matching TRBD1. Germline CDR1 reads MNHEY; CDR2 reads SMNVEV (reference sequence). V shed 3 bases and J 4 bases; nucleotides not matched to a gene: 3. The CDR3 is 15 residues long. The CDR3 sequence is CASSFRDRGYNEQFF. The CDR3 nucleotides are TGTGCCAGCAGTTTCCGGGACAGGGGATACAATGAGCAGTTCTTC.

The sample holds a few counts of this clonotype. This chain links TRBV7-3 with TRBJ2-1, with 11 bases aligning to TRBD2. V lost 7 bases to trimming and J lost 7 bases; unmatched junction nucleotides: 9. This CDR3 has 15 residues. Germline V gene sequence: CDR1 SGHTA, CDR2 FQGTGA. The CDR3 region is CASTTRLAGTNEQFF. The DNA of the CDR3 is TGTGCCAGCACGACCCGACTAGCGGGAACGAATGAGCAGTTCTTC.

There are a few counts of this clonotype. The chain is built from TRBV10-3 and TRBJ1-3; D not resolved. CDR1 and CDR2 (germline): ENHRY, SYGVKD. The length of the CDR3 is 12 residues. Trimming took off 8 bases at V and 0 bases at J, with 5 bases between the two ends. The CDR3 is CAIYSSGNTIYF. The DNA for the CDR3 is TGTGCCATCTACAGCTCTGGAAACACCATATATTTT.

The rearrangement links TRBV11-2 to TRBJ2-1; 8 bases match TRBD2. CDR1 SGHAT and CDR2 FQNNGV come from the germline V gene. V lost 0 bases, J lost 6 bases, and 4 bases stayed unmatched. CDR3 size: 15 residues. The CDR3 coding sequence is TGTGCCAGCAGCTTAGAGGCGGGGGGTCCCAATGAGCAGTTCTTC. Translated: CASSLEAGGPNEQFF.

At least ten counts were recorded for this clonotype. V is TRBV7-2 and J is TRBJ2-2, with D unclear. CDR3 length: 15 amino acids. Germline CDR1 and CDR2: SGHTA and FQGNSA. The ends were cut back, 2 bases at V and 3 bases at J, with 10 bases in the middle. The CDR3 region is CASSLLTLYTGELFF. DNA of the CDR3: TGTGCCAGCAGCTTACTGACTTTGTACACCGGGGAGCTGTTTTTT.

In nucleotides, the CDR3 is TGTGCCAGCAGCGCGCGAGTGCTTCTATCACTAGGAGAGACCCAGTACTTC. This codes for CASSARVLLSLGETQYF. V usage is TRBV7-4 and J usage is TRBJ2-5; TRBD2 might be the D (5 bases). The CDR3 is made up of 17 amino acids. Trimming removed 5 bases from V and 4 bases from J, with 23 bases in between. CDR1 is SGHVT and CDR2 is SQSDAQ in the germline V gene.

This clonotype was detected ten times or more. CDR3 in amino acids: CASTLVPETEAFF. CDR3 in DNA: TGTGCCAGCACCTTAGTTCCCGAAACTGAAGCTTTCTTT. The chain combines TRBV12-3 or TRBV12-4 with TRBJ1-1; D ambiguous. The CDR3 sequence is 13 residues long. With 7 bases removed from V and 5 bases from J, the gap between germline ends came to 14 bases.

The CDR3 DNA sequence: TGCGCCAGCAGCCAAGATGTAAGGGCAGGCTTAGGGCCCCAGCATTTT. It specifies CASSQDVRAGLGPQHF. J is TRBJ1-5 and V is TRBV4-1, with D uncertain. In germline, CDR1 is MGHRA, CDR2 YSYEKL. The CDR3 has 16 amino acids. Trimming cost V 0 bases and J 9 bases, with 18 bases left between them.

V is TRBV7-2 and J is TRBJ2-7; the match to TRBD2 covers 14 bases. CDR3 size: 15 residues. The V segment lost 3 bases and the J segment 5 bases; nucleotides outside the gene matches: 3. The germline gives CDR1 SGHTA, CDR2 FQGNSA. The CDR3 protein is CASSLTSGGDHEQYF. The CDR3 DNA sequence: TGTGCCAGCAGCTTGACTAGCGGGGGGGATCACGAGCAGTACTTC.

This clonotype was recorded a few times. V is TRBV12-3 or TRBV12-4 and J is TRBJ1-5, with D uncertain. This CDR3 spans 13 amino acids. V lost 6 bases to trimming and J lost 5 bases, with 11 bases between them. CDR3 in DNA: TGTGCCAGCAGCAAGTTTAGGGATCAGCCCCAGCATTTT. It codes for CASSKFRDQPQHF.

The chain uses TRBV5-6 and TRBJ2-7, with D unclear. V was clipped by 4 bases and J by 7 bases, with 24 bases between them. The CDR3 has 16 amino acids. Looked up from germline, CDR1 is SGHDT and CDR2 is YYEEEE. The CDR3 loop reads CASSLEFAIGSREQYF. The CDR3 nucleotides are TGTGCCAGCAGCCTTGAATTCGCAATTGGATCTAGGGAGCAGTACTTC.

This clonotype turned up a few times. The rearrangement joins TRBV7-8 to TRBJ2-3; 8 nucleotides match TRBD1. V gave up 4 bases and J gave up 2 bases; unmatched junction bases: 8. Germline loops: CDR1 SGHVS, CDR2 FQNEAQ. There are 16 residues in the CDR3. The CDR3 loop is CASSSDRVGYTDTQYF. The CDR3 DNA is TGTGCCAGCAGCTCGGACAGGGTGGGTTACACAGATACGCAGTATTTT.

This clonotype showed up just once. This chain uses TRBV15 with TRBJ2-1, with D perhaps TRBD2 (6 bases). The length of the CDR3 is 17 residues. Trimming took off 0 bases at V and 3 bases at J, with 15 bases between the two ends. CDR1 is LNHNV and CDR2 is YYDKDF in the germline V gene (reference sequence). The CDR3 DNA reads TGTGCCACCAGCAGAGATGTTGGGGACTTAAGCTACAATGAGCAGTTCTTC. This gives the protein CATSRDVGDLSYNEQFF.

This clonotype was seen at least ten times. V gene TRBV7-2 combines with J gene TRBJ1-2; TRBD1 matches at 9 bases. CDR3 size: 16 residues. Per germline, CDR1 SGHTA and CDR2 FQGNSA. V shed 5 bases, J shed 6 bases, and the junction held 13 bases outside the gene matches. The CDR3 reads CASSPDLGQGGHGYTF. DNA for the CDR3: TGTGCCAGCAGCCCGGACTTGGGACAGGGAGGGCATGGCTACACCTTC.

The rearrangement uses TRBV11-2 and TRBJ2-7; weak D call: TRBD1 (5 bases). V lost 3 bases and J 3 bases, leaving 9 bases between the germline ends. Germline V gene sequence: CDR1 SGHAT, CDR2 FQNNGV. The CDR3 length is 13 residues. The CDR3 coding sequence is TGTGCCAGCAGCTTGGACACCTTCTACGAGCAGTACTTC. It specifies CASSLDTFYEQYF. The full variable domain, in which reference TRBV11-2 and TRBJ2-7 provide the parts outside the CDR3, is EAGVAQSPRYKIIEKRQSVAFWCNPISGHATLYWYQQILGQGPKLLIQFQNNGVVDDSQLPKDRFSAERLKGVDSTLKIQPAKLEDSAVYLCASSLDTFYEQYFGPGTRLTVT.

The rearrangement uses TRBV20-1 and TRBJ1-6, with no clear D. The CDR3 spans 16 residues. The V gene lost 6 bases and the J gene lost 0 bases, with 15 bases spanning the gap. Germline V gives CDR1 DFQATT, CDR2 SNEGSKA (reference sequence). Here the CDR3 DNA reads TGCAGTGCCCTAGGCGGCCGAAGCTCCTATAATTCACCCCTCCACTTT. It is translated as CSALGGRSSYNSPLHF.

This chain connects TRBV4-1 to TRBJ2-2; no clear D. The CDR3 contains 15 residues. Germline V gives CDR1 MGHRA, CDR2 YSYEKL. Trimming cost V 3 bases and J 6 bases, with 14 bases left between them. The CDR3 nucleotides are TGCGCCAGCAGCCATCCTAGGGTCACCCCCGGGGAGCTGTTTTTT. Amino acids: CASSHPRVTPGELFF.

In its sample, this clonotype was seen once. This chain uses TRBV6-6 with TRBJ2-1; TRBD2 agrees at 9 bases. Germline V lookup: CDR1 MNHNY, CDR2 SVGAGI (reference sequence). The CDR3 is 14 residues long. V lost 2 bases, J lost 9 bases, and 5 bases stayed unmatched. DNA of the CDR3: TGTGCCAGCAGTTACGCGGGGGGGCCGGGTGAGCAGTTCTTC. Translating gives CASSYAGGPGEQFF.